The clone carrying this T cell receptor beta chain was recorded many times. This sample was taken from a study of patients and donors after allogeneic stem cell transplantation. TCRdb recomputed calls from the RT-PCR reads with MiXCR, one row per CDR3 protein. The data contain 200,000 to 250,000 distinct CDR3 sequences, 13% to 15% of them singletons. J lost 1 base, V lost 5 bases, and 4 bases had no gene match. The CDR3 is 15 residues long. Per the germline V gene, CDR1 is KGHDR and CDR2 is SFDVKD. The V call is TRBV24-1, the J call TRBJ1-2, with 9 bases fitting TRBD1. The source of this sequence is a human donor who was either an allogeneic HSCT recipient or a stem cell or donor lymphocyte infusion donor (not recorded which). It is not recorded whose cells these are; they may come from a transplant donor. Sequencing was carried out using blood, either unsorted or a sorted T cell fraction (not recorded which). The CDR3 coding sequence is TGTGCCACCAGTGGGCCGGGACAGGGTAACTATGGCTACACCTTC. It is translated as CATSGPGQGNYGYTF.